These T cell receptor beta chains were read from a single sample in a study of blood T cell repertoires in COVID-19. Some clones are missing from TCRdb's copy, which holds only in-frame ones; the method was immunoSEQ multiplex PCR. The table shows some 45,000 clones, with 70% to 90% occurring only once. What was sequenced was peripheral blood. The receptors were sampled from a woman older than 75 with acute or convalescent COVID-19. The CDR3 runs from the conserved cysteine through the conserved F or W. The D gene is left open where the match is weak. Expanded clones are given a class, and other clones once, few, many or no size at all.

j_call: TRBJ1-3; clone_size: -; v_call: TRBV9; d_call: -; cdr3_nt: TGTGCCAGCAGCGGACGTACAGGGAGCTCTGGAAACACCATATATTTT; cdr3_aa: CASSGRTGSSGNTIYF
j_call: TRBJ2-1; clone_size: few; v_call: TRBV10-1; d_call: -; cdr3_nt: TGCGCCAGCAGTGATCCAGGGATTGGTGAGCAGTTCTTC; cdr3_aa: CASSDPGIGEQFF
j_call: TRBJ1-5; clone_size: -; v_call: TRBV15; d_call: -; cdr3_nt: TGTGCCACCAGCAGGGAACCGAGGGATGGACAGCCCCAGCATTTT; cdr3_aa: CATSREPRDGQPQHF
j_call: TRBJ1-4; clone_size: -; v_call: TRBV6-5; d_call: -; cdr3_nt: TGTGCCAGCAGTTTAGAGTCCGCAACTAATGAAAAACTGTTTTTT; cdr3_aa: CASSLESATNEKLFF
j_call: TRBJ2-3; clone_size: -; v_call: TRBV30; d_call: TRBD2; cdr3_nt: TGTGCCTGGAGTCTCCCTCGACTAGCGGGAGGAACTAGCACAGATACGCAGTATTTT; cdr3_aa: CAWSLPRLAGGTSTDTQYF
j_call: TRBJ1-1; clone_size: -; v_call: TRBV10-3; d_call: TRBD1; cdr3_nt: TGTGCCATCCGGGACAGGGGCCCTCCGAACACTGAAGCTTTCTTT; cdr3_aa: CAIRDRGPPNTEAFF
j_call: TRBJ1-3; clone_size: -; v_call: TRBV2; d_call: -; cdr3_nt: TGTGCCAGCACCCTGAGCGGGGTAGGAAACACCATATATTTT; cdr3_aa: CASTLSGVGNTIYF
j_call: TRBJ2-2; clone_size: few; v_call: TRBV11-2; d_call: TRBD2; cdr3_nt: TGTGCCAGCAACATAGCGGGAACGAACACCGGGGAGCTGTTTTTT; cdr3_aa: CASNIAGTNTGELFF
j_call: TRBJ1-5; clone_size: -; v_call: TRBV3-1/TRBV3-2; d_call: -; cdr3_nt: TGTGCCAGCAGCCAAGGGGCTACTCAGCCCCAGCATTTT; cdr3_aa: CASSQGATQPQHF
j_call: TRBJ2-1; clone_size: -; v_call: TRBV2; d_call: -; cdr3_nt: TGTGCCAGCAGTGGTCCAGGTTGGAACACCGTGGCAACCAATGAGCAGTTCTTC; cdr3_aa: CASSGPGWNTVATNEQFF
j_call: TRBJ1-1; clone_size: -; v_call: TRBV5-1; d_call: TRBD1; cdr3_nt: TGCGCCAGCAGCCTCGGGACAGGGGGCCCCACTGAAGCTTTCTTT; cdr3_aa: CASSLGTGGPTEAFF
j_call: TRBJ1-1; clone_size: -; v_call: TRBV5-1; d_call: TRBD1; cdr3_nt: TGCGCCAGCAGCGCGACAGGGGACACTGAAGCTTTCTTT; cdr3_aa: CASSATGDTEAFF
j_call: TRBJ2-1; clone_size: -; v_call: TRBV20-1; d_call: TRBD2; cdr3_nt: TGCAGTGCTCGCGGGGGAGATGAGCAGTTCTTC; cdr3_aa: CSARGGDEQFF
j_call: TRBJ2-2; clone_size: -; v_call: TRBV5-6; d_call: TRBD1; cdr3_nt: TGTGCCAGCAGCCGCCTTGAGGACAGGGCAATCGGGGAGCTGTTTTTT; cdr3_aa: CASSRLEDRAIGELFF
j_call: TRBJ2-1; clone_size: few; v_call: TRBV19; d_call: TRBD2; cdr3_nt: TGTGCCAGTAGTCCCGTAAGCGGGGTAGTCAATGAGCAGTTCTTC; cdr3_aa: CASSPVSGVVNEQFF
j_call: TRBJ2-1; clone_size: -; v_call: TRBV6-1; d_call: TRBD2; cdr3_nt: TGTGCCAGCAGTGAAGATCGCAGCGGGAGGGTTCGATTGACAAATGAGCAGTTCTTC; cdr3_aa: CASSEDRSGRVRLTNEQFF
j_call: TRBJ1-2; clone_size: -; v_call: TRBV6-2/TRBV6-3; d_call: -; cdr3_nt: TGTGCCAGCAGTCAATACAGGTGGGCGGACTATGGCTACACCTTC; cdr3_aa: CASSQYRWADYGYTF
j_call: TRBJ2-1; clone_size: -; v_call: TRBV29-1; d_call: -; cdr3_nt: TGCAGCGTTGACTACTACAATGAGCAGTTCTTC; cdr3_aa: CSVDYYNEQFF
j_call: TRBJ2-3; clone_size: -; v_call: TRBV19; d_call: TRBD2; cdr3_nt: TGTGCCAGTGTAGCGGGAGGGCGGACAGATACGCAGTATTTT; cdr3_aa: CASVAGGRTDTQYF
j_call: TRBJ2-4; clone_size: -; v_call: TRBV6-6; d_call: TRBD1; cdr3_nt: TGTGCCTGTCTTTCCGGGACAGGAGATTCGATTCAGTACTTC; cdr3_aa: CACLSGTGDSIQYF
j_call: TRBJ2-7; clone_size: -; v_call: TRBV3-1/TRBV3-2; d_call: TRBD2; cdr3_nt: TGTGCCAGCAGCCTACTCACACCGGGACTATCGGAGCAGTACTTC; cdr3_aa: CASSLLTPGLSEQYF
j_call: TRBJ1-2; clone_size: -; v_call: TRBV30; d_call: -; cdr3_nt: TGTGCCTGGACTCAGGGGTTGGGCTATGGCTACACCTTC; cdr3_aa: CAWTQGLGYGYTF
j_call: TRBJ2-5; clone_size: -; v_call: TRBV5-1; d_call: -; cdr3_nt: TGCGCCAGCACCCTTGACAACCAAGAGACCCAGTACTTC; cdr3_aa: CASTLDNQETQYF
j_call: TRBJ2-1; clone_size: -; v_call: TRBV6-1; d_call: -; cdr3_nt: TGTGCCAGCAGTGAAGGGGGACTCGATTACAATGAGCAGTTCTTC; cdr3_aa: CASSEGGLDYNEQFF
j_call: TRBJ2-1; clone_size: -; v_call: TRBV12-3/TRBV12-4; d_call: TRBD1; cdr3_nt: TGTGCCAGCAGCCGGAGACAGGGTAATGAGCAGTTCTTC; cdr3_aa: CASSRRQGNEQFF
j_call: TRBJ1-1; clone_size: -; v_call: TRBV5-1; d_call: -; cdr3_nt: TGCGCCAGCAGCGCATCAGTGAACACTGAAGCTTTCTTT; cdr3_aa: CASSASVNTEAFF
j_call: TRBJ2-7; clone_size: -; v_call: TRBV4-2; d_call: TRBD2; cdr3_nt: TGTGCCAGCAGCCAGAGGGAGTCTGGCGGGAGGAGCTCCTACGAGCAGTACTTC; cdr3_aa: CASSQRESGGRSSYEQYF
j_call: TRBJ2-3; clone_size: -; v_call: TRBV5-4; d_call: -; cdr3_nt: TGTGCCAGCAAACTAGGTGGCACAGATACGCAGTATTTT; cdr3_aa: CASKLGGTDTQYF
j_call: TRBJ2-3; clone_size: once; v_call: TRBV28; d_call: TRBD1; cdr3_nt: TGTGCCAGCAGATCTTCCCTGAAACGGACAGGGGGTGAAACGATCCGAGATACGCAGTATTTT; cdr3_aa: CASRSSLKRTGGETIRDTQYF
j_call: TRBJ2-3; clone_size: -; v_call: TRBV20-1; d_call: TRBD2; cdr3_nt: TGCAGTGCTAGTGTAGCGGGATCTACAGATACGCAGTATTTT; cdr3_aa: CSASVAGSTDTQYF
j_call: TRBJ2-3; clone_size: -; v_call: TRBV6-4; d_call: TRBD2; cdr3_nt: TGTGCCAGCAGTGAGGGACTAGTCCAGTATTTT; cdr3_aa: CASSEGLVQYF
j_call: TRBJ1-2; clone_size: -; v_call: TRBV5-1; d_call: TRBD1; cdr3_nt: TGCGCCAGCAGCCCGAACCCAGGGGGGCACTATGGCTACACCTTC; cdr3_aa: CASSPNPGGHYGYTF
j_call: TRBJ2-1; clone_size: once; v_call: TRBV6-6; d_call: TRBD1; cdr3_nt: TGTGCCAGCAGTCCCCGGACAGGCGCAAAACCCTACAATGAGCAGTTCTTC; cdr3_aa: CASSPRTGAKPYNEQFF
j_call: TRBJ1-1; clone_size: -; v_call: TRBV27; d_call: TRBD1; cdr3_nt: TGTGCCAGCAGTTCTCGACAGGGGGCTAAGGACACTGAAGCTTTCTTT; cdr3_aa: CASSSRQGAKDTEAFF
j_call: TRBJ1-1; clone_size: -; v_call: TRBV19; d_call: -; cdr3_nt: TGTGTCAAACGAGGTCTAAGGGCTTTCTTT; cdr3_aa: CVKRGLRAFF
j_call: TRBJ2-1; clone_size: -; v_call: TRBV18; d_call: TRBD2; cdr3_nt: TGTGCCAGCTCACCTCGGACTAGCGTCGGGAATGAGCAGTTCTTC; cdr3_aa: CASSPRTSVGNEQFF
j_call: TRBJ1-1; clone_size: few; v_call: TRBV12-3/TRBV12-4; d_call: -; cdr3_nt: TGTGCCAGCAGACCATCCGGGAACACTGAAGCTTTCTTT; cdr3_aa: CASRPSGNTEAFF
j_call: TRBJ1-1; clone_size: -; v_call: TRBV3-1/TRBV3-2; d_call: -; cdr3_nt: TGTGCCAGCAGCGCGAGAAACAGGGTTGGGGCTTTCTTT; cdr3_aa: CASSARNRVGAFF
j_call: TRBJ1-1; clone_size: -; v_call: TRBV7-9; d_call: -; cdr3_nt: TGTGCCAGCAGCTCGACAGGTTTGAACACTGAAGCTTTCTTT; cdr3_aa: CASSSTGLNTEAFF
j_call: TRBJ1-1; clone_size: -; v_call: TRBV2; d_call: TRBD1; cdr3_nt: TGTGCCAGCAGTTACAGGGGGAACACTGAAGCTTTCTTT; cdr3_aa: CASSYRGNTEAFF
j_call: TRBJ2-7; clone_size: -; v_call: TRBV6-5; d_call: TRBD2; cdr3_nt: TGTGCCAGCAGCCCCGATCCTAGCGGGAGGAAAGTGTACTTC; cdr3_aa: CASSPDPSGRKVYF
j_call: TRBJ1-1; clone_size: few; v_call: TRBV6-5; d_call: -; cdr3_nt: TGTGCCAGCAGTCCCATGGGGCGGAACACTGAAGCTTTCTTT; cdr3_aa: CASSPMGRNTEAFF
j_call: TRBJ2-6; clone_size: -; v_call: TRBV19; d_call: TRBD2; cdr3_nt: TGTGCCAGTAGTCCAAAGGGCCCAGCGGGAGGGCTAAACTCTGGGGCCAACGTCCTGACTTTC; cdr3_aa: CASSPKGPAGGLNSGANVLTF
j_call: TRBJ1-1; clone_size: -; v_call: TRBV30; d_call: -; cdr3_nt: TGTGCCTGGAGTAGGGGTCGAGTCACTGAAGCTTTCTTT; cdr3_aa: CAWSRGRVTEAFF
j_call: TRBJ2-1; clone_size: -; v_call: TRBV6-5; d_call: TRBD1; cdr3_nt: TGTGCCAGCAGACCGGGACAGTACAATGAGCAGTTCTTC; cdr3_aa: CASRPGQYNEQFF
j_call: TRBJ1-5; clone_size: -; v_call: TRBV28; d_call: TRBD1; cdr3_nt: TGTGCCACCATACAGGGGGTCTATCAGCCCCAGCATTTT; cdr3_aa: CATIQGVYQPQHF
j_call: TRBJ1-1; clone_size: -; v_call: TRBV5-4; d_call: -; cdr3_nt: TGTGCCAGCAGCTTGGATCCCTTAGGACAGATGAACACTGAAGCTTTCTTT; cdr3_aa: CASSLDPLGQMNTEAFF
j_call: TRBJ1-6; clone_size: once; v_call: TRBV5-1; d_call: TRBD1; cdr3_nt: TGCGCCAGCAGACCGGGACAGATCGTTTCACCCCTCCACTTT; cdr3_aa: CASRPGQIVSPLHF
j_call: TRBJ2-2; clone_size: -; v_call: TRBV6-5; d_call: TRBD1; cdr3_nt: TGTGCCAGCAGGAACAGGGGAACCGGGGAGCTGTTTTTT; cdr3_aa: CASRNRGTGELFF
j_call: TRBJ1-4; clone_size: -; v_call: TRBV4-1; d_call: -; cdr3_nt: TGCGCCAGCAGCCCCGGACTGCCCGGCGAAAAACTGTTTTTT; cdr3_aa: CASSPGLPGEKLFF
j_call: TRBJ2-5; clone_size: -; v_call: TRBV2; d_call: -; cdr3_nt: TGTGCCAGCAGTTTATGGACTCTCCCGTACCAAGAGACCCAGTACTTC; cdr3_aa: CASSLWTLPYQETQYF
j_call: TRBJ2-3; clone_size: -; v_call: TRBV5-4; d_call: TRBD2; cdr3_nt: TGTGCCAGCAGCCAAGGACTAGCGGGAGCCTCAGATACGCAGTATTTT; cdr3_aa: CASSQGLAGASDTQYF
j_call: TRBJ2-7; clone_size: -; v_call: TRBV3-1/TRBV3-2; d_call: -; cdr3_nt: TGTGCCAGCAGCCGGACTAACTCCTACGAGCAGTACTTC; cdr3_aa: CASSRTNSYEQYF
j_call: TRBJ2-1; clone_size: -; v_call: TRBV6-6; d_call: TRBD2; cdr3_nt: TGTGCCAGCAGTCCCCCCTCTTACGGGGGAGGGGTCTACAATGAGCAGTTCTTC; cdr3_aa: CASSPPSYGGGVYNEQFF
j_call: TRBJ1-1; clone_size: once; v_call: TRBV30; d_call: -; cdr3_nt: TGTGCCTGGAGTGTAGGGGTCTTGAACACTGAAGCTTTCTTT; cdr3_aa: CAWSVGVLNTEAFF